This entry features one T cell receptor beta chain sequence. With V trimmed by 6 bases and J by 2 bases, 7 bases remained unmatched. Germline V gene data show CDR1 as SEHNR and CDR2 as FQNEAQ (reference sequence). The CDR3 runs to 14 residues. This sample is drawn from a study of T cell repertoires in cytomegalovirus infection. TCRdb fed the reads into MiXCR, producing one record per CDR3 protein. The table has around 450,000 distinct CDR3 sequences, approximately 33% seen once; the top ten hold roughly 13%. The sample was PBMCs. The chain carries TRBV7-9 and TRBJ2-7; TRBD1 agrees at 7 bases. This TCR was sampled from a human donor in good health (CMV status not recorded). Some clones in this sample may be carry-over from other donors' samples. CDR3 residues: CASSSDRSPYEQYF. DNA for the CDR3: TGTGCCAGCAGTTCGGACAGGAGCCCCTACGAGCAGTACTTC.